The sequence of this T cell receptor beta chain was determined in a study of T cells in Graves' hyperthyroidism and ophthalmopathy. Findings of the study overall: Ophthalmopathy, which appeared later, was predicted by the model a median around 6 months before onset.

Worth noting for this clonotype: Its antigen is not known.

Fresh peripheral blood, approximately 9.1 ml, was the source of the PBMCs. The investigators amplified TCR beta CDR3 regions from RNA transcripts. Primed by the HTBI set, a first-round RT-PCR was run on the TCR CDR3. TCRdb ran MiXCR on the multiplex PCR reads and lists one entry per CDR3 protein. The data show around 35,000 distinct CDR3 sequences, with around 52% seen just once and about 25% held by the top ten. Source material: blood. The source of this sequence is a woman between 40 and 55 years old with Graves' ophthalmopathy.

CDR3 protein: CASSLVGGAVYEQYF. In DNA, the CDR3 is TGTGCCAGCAGCTTAGTCGGGGGCGCAGTATACGAGCAGTACTTC. The chain is built from TRBV7-9 and TRBJ2-7; either TRBD1 or TRBD2 may fit D (6 bases each). V dropped 1 base and J dropped 4 bases, with 14 bases sitting between them. Germline V gene lookup returns CDR1 SEHNR and CDR2 FQNEAQ (reference sequence). The length of the CDR3 is 15 residues.